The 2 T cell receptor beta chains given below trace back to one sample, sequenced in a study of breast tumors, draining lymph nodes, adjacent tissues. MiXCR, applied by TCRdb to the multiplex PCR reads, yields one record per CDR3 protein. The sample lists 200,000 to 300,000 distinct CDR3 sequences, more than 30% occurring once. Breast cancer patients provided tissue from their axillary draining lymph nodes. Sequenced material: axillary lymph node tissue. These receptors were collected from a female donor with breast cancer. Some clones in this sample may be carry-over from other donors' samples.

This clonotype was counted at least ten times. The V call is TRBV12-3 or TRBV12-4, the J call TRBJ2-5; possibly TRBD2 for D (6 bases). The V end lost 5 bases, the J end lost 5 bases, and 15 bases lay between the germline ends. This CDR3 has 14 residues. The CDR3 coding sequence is TGTGCCAGCAGTCGCGGGGCGGGATTGGAGACCCAGTACTTC. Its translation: CASSRGAGLETQYF.

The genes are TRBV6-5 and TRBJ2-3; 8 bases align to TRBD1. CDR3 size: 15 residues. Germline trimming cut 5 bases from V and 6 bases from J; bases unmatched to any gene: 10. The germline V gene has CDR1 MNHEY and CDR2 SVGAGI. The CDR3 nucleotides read TGTGCCAGCAGTCACCAGGGGGCGCGGAGTGATACGCAGTATTTT. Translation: CASSHQGARSDTQYF.